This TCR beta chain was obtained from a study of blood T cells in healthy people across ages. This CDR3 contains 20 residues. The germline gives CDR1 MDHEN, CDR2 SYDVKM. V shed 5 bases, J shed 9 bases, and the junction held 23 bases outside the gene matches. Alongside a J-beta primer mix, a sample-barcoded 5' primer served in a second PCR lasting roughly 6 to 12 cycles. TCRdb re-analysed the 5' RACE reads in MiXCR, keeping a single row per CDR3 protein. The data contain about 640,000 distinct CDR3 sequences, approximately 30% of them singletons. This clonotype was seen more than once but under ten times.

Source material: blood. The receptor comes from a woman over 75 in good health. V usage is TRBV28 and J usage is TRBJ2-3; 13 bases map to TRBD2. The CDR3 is CASSGVDTSGGASFRETQYF. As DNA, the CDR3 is TGTGCCAGCAGTGGGGTGGATACTAGCGGGGGGGCTTCCTTTCGGGAAACGCAGTATTTT.